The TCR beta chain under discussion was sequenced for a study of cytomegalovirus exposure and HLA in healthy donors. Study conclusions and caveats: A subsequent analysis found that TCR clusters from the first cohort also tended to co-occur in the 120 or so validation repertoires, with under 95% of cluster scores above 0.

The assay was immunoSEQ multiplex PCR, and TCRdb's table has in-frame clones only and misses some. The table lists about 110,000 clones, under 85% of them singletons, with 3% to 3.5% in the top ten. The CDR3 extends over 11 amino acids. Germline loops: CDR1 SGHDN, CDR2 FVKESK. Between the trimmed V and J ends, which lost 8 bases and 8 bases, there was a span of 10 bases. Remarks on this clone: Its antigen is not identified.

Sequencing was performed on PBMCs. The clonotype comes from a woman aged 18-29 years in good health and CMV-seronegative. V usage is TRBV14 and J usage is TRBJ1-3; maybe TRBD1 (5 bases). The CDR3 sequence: CASGGVDTIYF. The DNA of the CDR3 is TGTGCCAGCGGGGGGGTGGACACCATATATTTT.